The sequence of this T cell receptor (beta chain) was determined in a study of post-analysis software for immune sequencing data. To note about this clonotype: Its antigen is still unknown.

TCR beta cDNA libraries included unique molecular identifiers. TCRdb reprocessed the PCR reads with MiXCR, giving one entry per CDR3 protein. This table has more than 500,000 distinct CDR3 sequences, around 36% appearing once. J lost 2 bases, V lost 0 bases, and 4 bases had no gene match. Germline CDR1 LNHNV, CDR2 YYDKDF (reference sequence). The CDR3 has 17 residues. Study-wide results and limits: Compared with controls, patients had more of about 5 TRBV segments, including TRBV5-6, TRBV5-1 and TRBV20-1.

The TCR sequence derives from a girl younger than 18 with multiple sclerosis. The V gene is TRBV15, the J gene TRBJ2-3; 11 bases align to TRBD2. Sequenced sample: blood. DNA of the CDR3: TGTGCCACCAGCAGAGACCAACTAGCGGGGGCCACAGATACGCAGTATTTT. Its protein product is CATSRDQLAGATDTQYF.